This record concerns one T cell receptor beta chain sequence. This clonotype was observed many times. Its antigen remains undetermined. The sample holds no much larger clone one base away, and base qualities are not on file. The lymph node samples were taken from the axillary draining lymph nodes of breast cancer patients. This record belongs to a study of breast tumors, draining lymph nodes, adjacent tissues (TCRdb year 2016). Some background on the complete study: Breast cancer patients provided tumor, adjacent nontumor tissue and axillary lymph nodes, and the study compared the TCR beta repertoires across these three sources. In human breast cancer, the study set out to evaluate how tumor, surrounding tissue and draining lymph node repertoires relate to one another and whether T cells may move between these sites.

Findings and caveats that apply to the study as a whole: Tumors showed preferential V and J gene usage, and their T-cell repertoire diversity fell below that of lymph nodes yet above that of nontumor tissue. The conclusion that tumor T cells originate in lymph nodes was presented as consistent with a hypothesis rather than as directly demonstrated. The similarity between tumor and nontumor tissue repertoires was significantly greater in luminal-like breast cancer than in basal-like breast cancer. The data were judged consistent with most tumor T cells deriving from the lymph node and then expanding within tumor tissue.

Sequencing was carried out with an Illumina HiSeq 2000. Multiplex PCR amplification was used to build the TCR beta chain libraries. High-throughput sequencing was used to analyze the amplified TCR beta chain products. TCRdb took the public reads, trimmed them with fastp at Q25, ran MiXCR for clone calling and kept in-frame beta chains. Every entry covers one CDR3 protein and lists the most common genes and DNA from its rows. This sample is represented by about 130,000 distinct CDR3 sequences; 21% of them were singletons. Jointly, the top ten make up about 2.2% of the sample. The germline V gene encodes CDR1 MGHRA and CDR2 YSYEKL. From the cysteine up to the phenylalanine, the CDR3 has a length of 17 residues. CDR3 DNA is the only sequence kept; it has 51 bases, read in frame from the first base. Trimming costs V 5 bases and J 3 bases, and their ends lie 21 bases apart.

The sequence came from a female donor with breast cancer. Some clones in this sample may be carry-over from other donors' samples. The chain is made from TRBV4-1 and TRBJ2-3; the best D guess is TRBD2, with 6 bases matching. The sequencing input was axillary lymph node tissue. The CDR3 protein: CASSSGGLGDLTDTQYF. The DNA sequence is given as TGCGCCAGCAGCTCCGGGGGTCTCGGGGACTTGACAGATACGCAGTATTTT.